The clone carrying this T cell receptor (beta chain) was observed a handful of times. This sample was taken from a study of blood T cell repertoires in COVID-19. Study-level information: Researchers got acute and convalescent COVID-19 samples from the United States, Italy and Spain. PBMCs, B-cell-depleted T cells, or T cells provided the cDNA or gDNA that made up the material.

Trimming removed 5 bases from V and 1 base from J, with 8 bases in between. The CDR3 runs to 14 residues. Germline loops: CDR1 MNHNS, CDR2 SASEGT. Source study methods: Reference gene primer amplification gave nucleated cell count estimates. Here immunoSEQ multiplex PCR was the method, and the copy in TCRdb shows in-frame clones only, minus some. V, J and clone size are taken as reported in that table, and D and trimming were inferred from the DNA itself. The data hold under 130,000 clones, with approximately 83% observed a single time. The source of this sequence is a man in his fifties with acute or convalescent COVID-19. Sequenced: peripheral blood. V and J are TRBV6-1 and TRBJ2-2; tentative D call: TRBD1 (5 bases). The CDR3 DNA reads as TGTGCCAGCAGTTATAGGGGGAACACCGGGGAGCTGTTTTTT. This gives the protein CASSYRGNTGELFF.